These 3 T cell receptor beta chains originate from one sample sequenced in a study of blood T cell repertoires in COVID-19 (dated by TCRdb to about 2020). Library creation used the immunoSEQ multiplex PCR assay. Sourced from immuneACCESS, this table was stored by TCRdb with only in-frame sequences that have V and J called. A share of the clones is absent; for the studies checked, an unresolved V gene accounts for under half, and the remainder has no known explanation. The sample table shows under 300,000 clones, and about 83% are seen once. The ten largest clonotypes hold roughly 12% of the sample. Sequencing was performed on peripheral blood. Receptors originate from an elderly man with acute or convalescent COVID-19.

The V and J genes are TRBV9 and TRBJ2-3; no firm D call. The CDR3 covers 15 residues. Trimming pared 0 bases from V and 4 bases from J, leaving 12 bases between. Germline V gene data show CDR1 as SGDLS and CDR2 as YYNGEE. The CDR3 reads CASSVDSSPSDTQYF. In nucleotides, the CDR3 is TGTGCCAGCAGCGTAGATAGCAGTCCCTCAGATACGCAGTATTTT.

This rearrangement joins TRBV7-8 to TRBJ1-2; D not resolved. Per germline, CDR1 SGHVS and CDR2 FQNEAQ. Trimming left V 0 bases short and J 4 bases short, with 18 bases between. The CDR3 totals 17 residues. In DNA, the CDR3 is TGTGCCAGCAGCTTAGCGGGAGATCAGACACCTTCCTATGGCTACACCTTC. It codes for CASSLAGDQTPSYGYTF.

The chain employs TRBV7-2 and TRBJ1-5; TRBD1 aligns across 9 bases. V trimming: 4 bases; J trimming: 1 base; junction bases outside the gene matches: 2. There are 15 residues in the CDR3. Germline V lookup: CDR1 SGHTA, CDR2 FQGNSA. The CDR3 DNA follows: TGTGCCAGCAGCTGGACAGGGGAAAGCAATCAGCCCCAGCATTTT. It encodes CASSWTGESNQPQHF.